This TCR beta chain was sequenced during a study of OX40 agonist ivuxolimab in advanced cancers. Findings and caveats of the study: There was clonal expansion of CD4+ and CD8+ blood T cells by week 6 at 0.1 to 3.0 mg/kg.

As for this clone: Its specificity is unknown.

Assay: immunoSEQ multiplex PCR; the TCRdb copy retains only in-frame clones and omits some. Seen here are fewer than 70,000 clones, around 86% observed once, and the top ten hold approximately 4%. The receptor was derived from an adult with an advanced solid tumor such as melanoma, head and neck, liver or kidney cancer. The source material was CD4+ or CD8+ T cells sorted from blood, sampled in a trial of the OX40 agonist ivuxolimab.

CDR3 in amino acids: CASSFRGTYEQYF. The CDR3, as DNA: TGTGCCAGCAGCTTCAGGGGCACCTACGAGCAGTACTTC. V is TRBV7-6 and J is TRBJ2-7, with a weak D call TRBD1 (6 bases). Germline-derived CDR1 and CDR2 are SGHVS and FNYEAQ. The CDR3 is 13 residues long. V was pared by 3 bases and J by 2 bases, with 8 bases between.